The entry below describes one T cell receptor (beta chain). Its antigen is as yet unknown. Here immunoSEQ multiplex PCR was the method, and the copy in TCRdb shows in-frame clones only, minus some. The data show 49,000 or so clones, around 88% seen once. This CDR3 spans 14 amino acids. The ends were cut back, 3 bases at V and 6 bases at J, with 12 bases in the middle. CDR1 is MDHEN, CDR2 SYDVKM, per germline. The record originates from a study of OX40 agonist ivuxolimab in advanced cancers. Overall study context: Patients were treated with intravenous ivuxolimab, dosed at 0.01 to 10 mg/kg and infused every 2 weeks.

A history of autoimmune disease or systemic immunosuppression excluded patients. General study points: Part of the nonresponder group also had normalized T-cell clonal expansion that was low. Mean expanded clone counts were higher in CD8+ than CD4+ T cells.

This sequence originates from an adult with an advanced solid tumor such as melanoma, head and neck, liver or kidney cancer. The V call is TRBV28, the J call TRBJ1-5; D is possibly TRBD1 (5 bases). The starting material was CD4+ or CD8+ T cells sorted from blood, obtained in a trial of the OX40 agonist ivuxolimab. CDR3 protein: CASSFSGFSQPQHF. In DNA form, the CDR3 reads TGTGCCAGCAGTTTTTCAGGGTTCAGTCAGCCCCAGCATTTT.